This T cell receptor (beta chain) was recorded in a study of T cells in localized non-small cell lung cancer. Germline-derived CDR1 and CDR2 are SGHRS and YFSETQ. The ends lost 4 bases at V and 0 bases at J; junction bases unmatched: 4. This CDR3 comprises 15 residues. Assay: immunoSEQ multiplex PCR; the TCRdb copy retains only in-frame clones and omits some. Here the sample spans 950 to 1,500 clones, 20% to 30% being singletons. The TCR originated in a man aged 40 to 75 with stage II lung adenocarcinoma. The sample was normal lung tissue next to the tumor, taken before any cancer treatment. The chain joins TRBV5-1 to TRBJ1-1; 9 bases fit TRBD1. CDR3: CASSSTGGLNTEAFF. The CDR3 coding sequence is TGCGCCAGCAGCAGCACAGGGGGCCTGAACACTGAAGCTTTCTTT.